The entry below gives a single T cell receptor beta chain sequence along with its context. The target antigen is unknown. This entry comes from a study of T cells after yellow fever vaccination. Study summary: Fractions with few cells were prepared using SMART-Seq v4 Ultra Low Input.

Researchers made TCR cDNA using 5'RACE template switching, and this step added a universal primer site and UMIs. One entry per CDR3 protein results from TCRdb running MiXCR on the 5' RACE reads. The sample holds 250,000 to 400,000 distinct CDR3 sequences, over 4% seen once. Study results and limitations: The booster response re-showed most primary clones: around 97% CD4, 88% CD8. Peak timing came faster in the weaker secondary response, day 5 versus 15.

Per the germline V gene, CDR1 is SGHRS and CDR2 is YFSETQ. V lost 0 bases, J lost 2 bases, and 10 bases lay in between. The CDR3 runs to 15 residues. Specimen: PBMCs, collected 5 days after the yellow fever booster vaccination. The sequence came from a young man who received the YFV17D yellow fever vaccine. V gene TRBV5-1 combines with J gene TRBJ2-3; no firm D call. CDR3 nucleotides: TGCGCCAGCAGCTTGGCGCAGGCGGACACAGATACGCAGTATTTT. Protein sequence: CASSLAQADTDTQYF.